This section outlines one T cell receptor (beta chain) sequence together with its context. The antigen remains undetermined. T-allo10 cells from the graft donor were described as anergic, host-alloantigen-specific, and alloantigen-specific suppressors. The V gene end was trimmed by 0 bases and the J gene end by 1 base; junction bases not matched to a gene: 10. Germline V lookup: CDR1 MGHRA, CDR2 YSYEKL. The CDR3 extends over 20 amino acids. TCRdb re-analysed the reads in MiXCR, keeping a single row per CDR3 protein. The table has roughly 67,000 distinct CDR3 sequences, 63% seen once. This specimen comes from a study of type 1 regulatory T cells. Study in general: An in vitro protocol generated T-allo10, a Tr1-enriched, alloantigen-specific CD4 T cell product.

This clonotype was obtained from a human donor in good health. The chain uses TRBV4-1 and TRBJ2-7; 15 bases map to TRBD2. The sample consisted of cultured T cells, either the whole culture or a sorted T cell fraction (not recorded which). Stated subset: Tr1-enriched cell product generated in vitro against host alloantigens. The CDR3 DNA reads as TGCGCCAGCAGCCAAGATATACCGTCGGGACTAGCGGGAGGATCCTACGAGCAGTACTTC. Its protein product is CASSQDIPSGLAGGSYEQYF.